This T cell receptor (beta chain) came from a study of T cell clonality in common variable immunodeficiency. General study results and limits: Common variable immunodeficiency TCR beta sequences reportedly had fewer deletions and N-nucleotide insertions. Links between repertoire features and CVID complications were heterogeneity-limited.

This clone appeared many times. Its target is unknown. The CDR3 extends 3 residues past the end of the read, so its final part is completed from the germline J gene. Assay: immunoSEQ multiplex PCR; the TCRdb copy retains only in-frame clones and omits some. The profile covers about 42,000 clones, none occurring a single time. For at least one year, all CVID subjects received replacement immunoglobulin. CVID subjects were neither ill nor on immunomodulatory or immunosuppressive medication at sampling. CDR1 is SGHRS, CDR2 YFSETQ, per germline. The CDR3 has 15 residues. V lost 0 bases to trimming and J lost 8 bases; unmatched junction nucleotides: 1.

The sequence was collected from a human donor with common variable immunodeficiency. The sequenced sample was peripheral blood mononuclear cells. This chain uses TRBV5-1 with TRBJ2-1, with TRBD2 matching 14 bases. CDR3 sequence: CASSLGLAGGDEQFF. Incomplete CDR3 DNA: TGCGCCAGCAGCTTGGGACTAGCGGGAGGGGATGAG.